Each of the 14 T cell receptor beta chains below was sequenced from the same sample in a study of blood T cell repertoires in COVID-19. TCRdb's copy holds only in-frame clones and misses some; the assay was immunoSEQ multiplex PCR. The sample lists 200,000 to 250,000 clones; 87% were seen once. The sequencing input was peripheral blood. These receptor sequences come from a woman in her late teens or twenties who had recovered from COVID-19.

The V gene is TRBV4-1, the J gene TRBJ2-2; weak D call: TRBD2 (6 bases). This CDR3 comprises 16 residues. V was shortened by 4 bases and J by 1 base, with 13 bases between the two germline ends. CDR1 is MGHRA and CDR2 is YSYEKL in the germline V gene. In nucleotides, the CDR3 is TGCGCCAGCAGCCGCTTAGCGGAGCGGAACACCGGGGAGCTGTTTTTT. Its protein is CASSRLAERNTGELFF.

The CDR3 spells CASQNRDRGEKLFF. The CDR3 DNA follows: TGTGCCAGCCAAAACCGGGACAGGGGCGAAAAACTGTTTTTT. The chain joins TRBV6-5 to TRBJ1-4, with TRBD1 identical over 10 bases. This CDR3 is built from 14 residues. Germline CDR1 is MNHEY and CDR2 is SVGAGI. The V gene end was trimmed by 8 bases and the J gene end by 8 bases; junction bases not matched to a gene: 8.

The table lists this clone with a count of one. The CDR3 reads CASSDGTSGYEQYF. The CDR3, as DNA: TGTGCCAGCAGTGACGGGACTAGCGGTTACGAGCAGTACTTC. The rearrangement links TRBV6-2 or TRBV6-3 to TRBJ2-7, with 11 bases aligning to TRBD2. Germline V gene sequence: CDR1 MNHEY, CDR2 SVGEGT. The V gene end was trimmed by 5 bases and the J gene end by 4 bases; junction bases not matched to a gene: 4. There are 14 residues in the CDR3.

This sequence joins TRBV18 and TRBJ2-2, with 8 bases identical to TRBD2. CDR3 length: 15 amino acids. Trimming cost V 3 bases and J 6 bases; bases outside gene matches: 6. The germline CDR1 and CDR2 sequences are KGHSH and LQKENI. The CDR3 reads CASSPGLEKAGELFF. CDR3 DNA sequence: TGTGCCAGCTCACCGGGACTAGAAAAAGCCGGGGAGCTGTTTTTT.

The sample holds a few counts of this clone. The chain combines TRBV19 with TRBJ2-4; TRBD2 might be the D (6 bases). V lost 7 bases, J lost 3 bases, and 13 bases lay in between. Germline V CDR1 and CDR2: LNHDA, SQIVND (reference sequence). The CDR3 covers 14 residues. CDR3 in DNA: TGTGCCAGTATCGGGGCGGGGAACAAAAACATTCAGTACTTC. Amino acids: CASIGAGNKNIQYF.

J is TRBJ1-2 and V is TRBV5-4, with D maybe TRBD1 (6 bases). Trimming removed 3 bases at V and 2 bases at J, with 14 bases between. Germline assignment: CDR1 SGHNT and CDR2 YYREEE (reference sequence). This CDR3 has 15 residues. CDR3 DNA: TGTGCCAGCAGCTCCTCCGGGACAAGAAACTATGGCTACACCTTC. Residues: CASSSSGTRNYGYTF.

The gene calls are TRBV10-3 and TRBJ2-6; D is undetermined. This CDR3 region has 16 residues. Trimming took 4 bases from V and 0 from J, leaving 10 bases between them. Germline CDR1 reads ENHRY; CDR2 reads SYGVKD. DNA of the CDR3: TGTGCCATCAGTGGACTGTTTTCCTCTGGGGCCAACGTCCTGACTTTC. It is translated as CAISGLFSSGANVLTF.

The chain uses TRBV19 and TRBJ1-1; 7 bases map to TRBD1. This CDR3 region has 15 residues. J lost 1 base, V lost 6 bases, and 8 bases had no gene match. Germline values: CDR1 LNHDA, CDR2 SQIVND (reference sequence). As DNA, the CDR3 is TGTGCCAGTAGACCCCACAGGGGACAGAACACTGAAGCTTTCTTT. It yields the protein CASRPHRGQNTEAFF.

This clone was seen once. The chain is built from TRBV19 and TRBJ1-5; the D gene is possibly TRBD1 (6 bases). Germline V gives CDR1 LNHDA, CDR2 SQIVND (reference sequence). Deletions cut 7 bases from V and 1 base from J, with 20 bases between. CDR3 length: 17 residues. This CDR3 is CASTYVAGGASNQPQHF. The CDR3 DNA sequence: TGTGCCAGTACCTACGTTGCGGGGGGCGCGAGCAATCAGCCCCAGCATTTT.

The chain links TRBV4-3 to TRBJ2-7, with D possibly TRBD2 on 5 matching bases. Germline loops: CDR1 LGHNA, CDR2 YSLEER. The CDR3 totals 16 residues. V was clipped by 0 bases and J by 0 bases, with 12 bases between them. The CDR3 reads CASSQDRRRSSYEQYF. The CDR3 DNA sequence: TGCGCCAGCAGCCAAGATAGGAGGCGTAGCTCCTACGAGCAGTACTTC.

This sequence joins TRBV21-1 and TRBJ1-2; TRBD1, the table's D call, was not compared with the DNA. TRBV21-1 represents a pseudogene. The CDR3 contains 14 residues. The CDR3 bases are TGTGCCAGCAGCAAAACCACAGGGGGCTATGGCTACACCTTC. Protein: CASSKTTGGYGYTF.

V is TRBV30 and J is TRBJ2-3; no definite D call. CDR3 size: 14 residues. Germline V CDR1 and CDR2: GTSNPN, SVGIG (reference sequence). With 4 bases removed from V and 2 bases from J, the gap between germline ends came to 13 bases. The CDR3, as DNA: TGTGCCTGGAATCTAGTCAACCCCACAGATACGCAGTATTTT. Translating gives CAWNLVNPTDTQYF. The whole variable domain, filled in from reference TRBV30 and TRBJ2-3, reads SQTIHQWPATLVQPVGSPLSLECTVEGTSNPNLYWYRQAAGRGLQLLFYSVGIGQISSEVPQNLSASRPQDRQFILSSKKLLLSDSGFYLCAWNLVNPTDTQYFGPGTRLTVL.

This chain links TRBV14 with TRBJ2-3; 8 nucleotides match TRBD1. In germline, CDR1 is SGHDN, CDR2 FVKESK. The CDR3 is made up of 16 amino acids. Trimming removed 0 bases from V and 4 bases from J; junction bases left unmatched: 6. In DNA, the CDR3 is TGTGCCAGCAGCCAAGACGCAGGGGGCGCGGCAGATACGCAGTATTTT. This encodes CASSQDAGGAADTQYF.

This clone was picked up a small number of times. The CDR3 is CASSLSTGALDNEQFF. The CDR3 DNA follows: TGTGCCAGCAGTTTATCGACAGGGGCCTTAGACAATGAGCAGTTCTTC. The chain is built from TRBV27 and TRBJ2-1; 8 bases fit TRBD1. The CDR3 is made up of 16 amino acids. The ends lost 0 bases at V and 5 bases at J; junction bases unmatched: 6. In germline, CDR1 is MNHEY, CDR2 SMNVEV (reference sequence).